This T cell receptor (beta chain) is from a study of T cells in Graves' hyperthyroidism and ophthalmopathy. This clonotype was detected ten times or more. Every diagnosis used clinical symptoms, serum thyroxine and TRAb, thyroid ultrasound and orbital computed tomography. Germline lookup yields CDR1 MNHEY and CDR2 SVGEGT. The CDR3 runs 14 residues. V was shortened by 6 bases and J by 8 bases, with 14 bases between the two germline ends. Regions amplified from RNA transcripts were the TCR beta CDR3 regions. The primer set for the first-round RT-PCR of the TCR CDR3 was HTBI. MiXCR, applied by TCRdb to the multiplex PCR reads, yields one record per CDR3 protein. This table has 380,000 or so distinct CDR3 sequences, approximately 19% appearing once.

Sequencing was done on a sample of blood. This chain connects TRBV6-2 or TRBV6-3 to TRBJ1-6; D perhaps matches TRBD1 (6 bases). This clonotype was sampled from a woman aged 18-35 years with Graves' hyperthyroidism. The CDR3 region is CASSAGTSYSPLHF. In DNA form, the CDR3 reads TGTGCCAGCAGCGCCGGGACATCTTATTCACCCCTCCACTTT.